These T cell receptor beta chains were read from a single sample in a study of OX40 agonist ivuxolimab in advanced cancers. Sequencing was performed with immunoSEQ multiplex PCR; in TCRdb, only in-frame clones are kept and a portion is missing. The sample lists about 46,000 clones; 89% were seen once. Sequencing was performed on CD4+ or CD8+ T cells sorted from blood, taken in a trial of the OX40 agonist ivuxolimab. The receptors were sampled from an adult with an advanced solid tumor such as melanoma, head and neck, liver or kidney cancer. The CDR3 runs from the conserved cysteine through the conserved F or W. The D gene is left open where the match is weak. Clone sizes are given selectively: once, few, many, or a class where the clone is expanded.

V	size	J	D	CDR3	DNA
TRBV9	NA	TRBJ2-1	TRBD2	CASSTGTRQPYNEQFF	TGTGCCAGCAGCACCGGGACTAGACAGCCCTACAATGAGCAGTTCTTC
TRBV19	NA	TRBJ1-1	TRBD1	CASSPQGSGTEAFF	TGTGCCAGTAGTCCACAGGGGTCGGGCACTGAAGCTTTCTTT
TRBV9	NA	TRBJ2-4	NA	CASSGLRGENIQYF	TGTGCCAGCAGCGGACTCCGGGGAGAAAACATTCAGTACTTC
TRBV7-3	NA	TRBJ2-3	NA	CASSVGGDTQYF	TGTGCCAGCAGCGTCGGGGGAGATACGCAGTATTTT
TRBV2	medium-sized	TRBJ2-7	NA	CASSPGLWYEQYF	TGTGCCAGCAGCCCCGGGCTCTGGTACGAGCAGTACTTC
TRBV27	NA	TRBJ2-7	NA	CASSLQGPAYEQYF	TGTGCCAGCAGTTTACAGGGGCCTGCCTACGAGCAGTACTTC
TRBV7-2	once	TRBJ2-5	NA	CASSLGFGLQQETQYF	TGTGCCAGCAGCTTAGGATTCGGGCTGCAACAAGAGACCCAGTACTTC
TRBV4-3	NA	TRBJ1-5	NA	CASSQEITGSQPQHF	TGCGCCAGCAGCCAAGAGATAACAGGAAGTCAGCCCCAGCATTTT
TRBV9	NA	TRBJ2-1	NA	CASSVYGSSYNEQFF	TGTGCCAGCAGCGTATACGGAAGCTCCTACAATGAGCAGTTCTTC
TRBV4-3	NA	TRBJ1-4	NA	CASSHRRGEEKLFF	TGCGCCAGCAGCCACCGGCGGGGAGAGGAAAAACTGTTTTTT
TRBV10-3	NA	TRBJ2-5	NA	CAISEAETQYF	TGTGCCATCAGTGAGGCGGAGACCCAGTACTTC
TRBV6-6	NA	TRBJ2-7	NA	CASSYTASSYEQYF	TGTGCCAGCAGTTACACGGCGTCCTCCTACGAGCAGTACTTC
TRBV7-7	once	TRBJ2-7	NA	CASSLSPNYEQYF	TGTGCTAGCAGCTTATCCCCGAACTACGAGCAGTACTTC